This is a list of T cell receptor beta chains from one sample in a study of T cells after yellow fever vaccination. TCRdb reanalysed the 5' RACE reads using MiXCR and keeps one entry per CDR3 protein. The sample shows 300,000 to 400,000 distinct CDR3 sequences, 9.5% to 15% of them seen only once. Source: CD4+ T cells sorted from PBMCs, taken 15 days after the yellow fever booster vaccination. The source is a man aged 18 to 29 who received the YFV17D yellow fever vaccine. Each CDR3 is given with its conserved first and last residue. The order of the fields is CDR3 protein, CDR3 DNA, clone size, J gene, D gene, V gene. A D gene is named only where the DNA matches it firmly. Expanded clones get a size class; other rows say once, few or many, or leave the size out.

CDR3: CSVGVAGDSQPQHF; DNA: TGCAGCGTTGGCGTGGCTGGTGATAGTCAGCCCCAGCATTTT; size: few; J: TRBJ1-5; D: -; V: TRBV29-1
CDR3: CASSWGFGYTF; DNA: TGTGCCAGCAGTTGGGGGTTTGGCTACACCTTC; size: -; J: TRBJ1-2; D: -; V: TRBV12-3/TRBV12-4
CDR3: CASSASPGANVLTF; DNA: TGTGCCAGCAGCGCCTCCCCTGGGGCCAACGTCCTGACTTTC; size: -; J: TRBJ2-6; D: -; V: TRBV9
CDR3: CASSPVVGQGAETQYF; DNA: TGTGCCAGCTCACCGGTCGTAGGACAGGGGGCCGAGACCCAGTACTTC; size: -; J: TRBJ2-5; D: TRBD1; V: TRBV18
CDR3: CASSEDLALRMETQYF; DNA: TGTGCCAGCAGTGAAGATTTAGCACTGAGGATGGAGACCCAGTACTTC; size: few; J: TRBJ2-5; D: -; V: TRBV6-1
CDR3: CASSLQGRTHF; DNA: TGTGCCAGCAGTTTACAGGGGAGGACGCACTTC; size: few; J: TRBJ2-4; D: -; V: TRBV12-3/TRBV12-4
CDR3: CASSLESEQYF; DNA: TGTGCCAGCAGCTTAGAATCCGAGCAGTACTTC; size: -; J: TRBJ2-7; D: -; V: TRBV7-9
CDR3: CASSLRGPQITSYNEQFF; DNA: TGTGCCAGCAGCTTAAGGGGGCCCCAGATCACCTCCTACAATGAGCAGTTCTTC; size: -; J: TRBJ2-1; D: TRBD1; V: TRBV7-2
CDR3: CASSLKLAGGTDTQYF; DNA: TGTGCCAGCAGCTTGAAGCTAGCGGGGGGTACAGATACGCAGTATTTT; size: -; J: TRBJ2-3; D: TRBD2; V: TRBV5-4
CDR3: CSAKDGYGQETQYF; DNA: TGCAGTGCTAAGGACGGATATGGCCAAGAGACCCAGTACTTC; size: few; J: TRBJ2-5; D: -; V: TRBV20-1
CDR3: CASSYLGQKAFF; DNA: TGTGCCAGCAGTTACCTCGGCCAAAAAGCTTTCTTT; size: -; J: TRBJ1-1; D: -; V: TRBV6-2/TRBV6-3
CDR3: CASSPSIAGAGETQYF; DNA: TGTGCCAGCAGCCCCTCAATAGCGGGGGCGGGGGAGACCCAGTACTTC; size: few; J: TRBJ2-5; D: TRBD2; V: TRBV7-2
CDR3: CSARGHSYEQYF; DNA: TGCAGTGCTAGAGGACACTCGTACGAGCAGTACTTC; size: -; J: TRBJ2-7; D: -; V: TRBV20-1
CDR3: CSASSGADTQYF; DNA: TGCAGTGCTAGTTCCGGCGCAGATACGCAGTATTTT; size: few; J: TRBJ2-3; D: -; V: TRBV20-1
CDR3: CASSRTTGQYGYTF; DNA: TGTGCCAGCAGCCGAACTACAGGGCAGTATGGCTACACCTTC; size: -; J: TRBJ1-2; D: -; V: TRBV6-5
CDR3: CSARDKGYFTGELFF; DNA: TGCAGTGCTAGAGATAAGGGCTACTTCACCGGGGAGCTGTTTTTT; size: many; J: TRBJ2-2; D: -; V: TRBV20-1
CDR3: CSAPQPNTGELFF; DNA: TGCAGTGCTCCTCAGCCGAACACCGGGGAGCTGTTTTTT; size: many; J: TRBJ2-2; D: -; V: TRBV20-1
CDR3: CASSPRGGTANYGYTF; DNA: TGTGCCAGCTCACCGCGGGGCGGGACAGCTAACTATGGCTACACCTTC; size: few; J: TRBJ1-2; D: TRBD1; V: TRBV18
CDR3: CASSLAPQTGRKLFF; DNA: TGTGCCAGCAGCTTAGCGCCCCAAACCGGACGAAAACTGTTTTTT; size: few; J: TRBJ1-4; D: -; V: TRBV7-8
CDR3: CASSSHPGASYEQYF; DNA: TGCGCCAGCAGCTCCCACCCCGGGGCCTCCTACGAGCAGTACTTC; size: many; J: TRBJ2-7; D: -; V: TRBV5-1
CDR3: CSAYQTGGEKAFF; DNA: TGCAGTGCCTACCAGACAGGGGGCGAAAAAGCTTTCTTT; size: few; J: TRBJ1-1; D: TRBD1; V: TRBV20-1
CDR3: CASSLTLSPDTQYF; DNA: TGTGCCAGCAGCTTAACGTTGTCACCAGATACGCAGTATTTT; size: few; J: TRBJ2-3; D: -; V: TRBV7-3
CDR3: CASSDRQGYTEAF; DNA: TGTGCCAGCAGCGACAGACAGGGCTACACTGAAGCTTTT; size: -; J: TRBJ1-1; D: TRBD1; V: TRBV7-2
CDR3: CASSSLPGGGKVEAFF; DNA: TGTGCCAGCAGCTCCCTCCCGGGAGGGGGTAAAGTCGAAGCTTTCTTT; size: -; J: TRBJ1-1; D: -; V: TRBV5-6
CDR3: CASSDGTERPPQHF; DNA: TGTGCCAGCAGTGACGGGACAGAACGGCCGCCCCAGCATTTT; size: -; J: TRBJ1-5; D: TRBD1; V: TRBV6-5
CDR3: CATSDSFRDDEQFF; DNA: TGTGCCACCAGTGATTCTTTTCGGGACGATGAGCAGTTCTTC; size: -; J: TRBJ2-1; D: -; V: TRBV24-1
CDR3: CASSLAKNIQYF; DNA: TGTGCCAGCAGCTTAGCCAAAAACATTCAGTACTTC; size: many; J: TRBJ2-4; D: -; V: TRBV7-2
CDR3: CASTEFPTGELFF; DNA: TGTGCCAGCACCGAATTTCCGACGGGGGAGCTGTTTTTT; size: -; J: TRBJ2-2; D: -; V: TRBV6-2/TRBV6-3
CDR3: CASTTQRGGWDTQYF; DNA: TGTGCCAGCACTACCCAGCGGGGGGGCTGGGATACGCAGTATTTT; size: few; J: TRBJ2-3; D: TRBD2; V: TRBV11-2
CDR3: CASNIFLGETQYF; DNA: TGTGCCAGCAACATTTTTCTAGGAGAGACCCAGTACTTC; size: -; J: TRBJ2-5; D: -; V: TRBV12-3/TRBV12-4
CDR3: CASSGQINYGYTF; DNA: TGTGCCAGTAGTGGACAGATAAACTATGGCTACACCTTC; size: -; J: TRBJ1-2; D: -; V: TRBV19
CDR3: CASSPGLANEKLFF; DNA: TGCGCCAGCAGCCCGGGACTCGCTAATGAAAAACTGTTTTTT; size: few; J: TRBJ1-4; D: -; V: TRBV5-1
CDR3: CSATTAEQPQHF; DNA: TGCAGTGCCACGACGGCGGAGCAGCCCCAGCATTTT; size: many; J: TRBJ1-5; D: -; V: TRBV20-1
CDR3: CASSTTRGHQPQHF; DNA: TGTGCCAGCAGTACGACGAGGGGACATCAGCCCCAGCATTTT; size: few; J: TRBJ1-5; D: -; V: TRBV7-2
CDR3: CASRDSYEQYF; DNA: TGTGCCAGCAGGGACTCCTACGAGCAGTACTTC; size: few; J: TRBJ2-7; D: -; V: TRBV2
CDR3: CASSQDWGLSYNEQFF; DNA: TGCGCCAGCAGCCAAGATTGGGGGCTCTCCTACAATGAGCAGTTCTTC; size: -; J: TRBJ2-1; D: -; V: TRBV4-3
CDR3: CASSYREGSTEAFF; DNA: TGTGCCAGCAGCTACCGGGAGGGTAGCACTGAAGCTTTCTTT; size: once; J: TRBJ1-1; D: -; V: TRBV3-1
CDR3: CASSLAKQGVRLDNEQFF; DNA: TGTGCCAGCAGCTTAGCGAAGCAGGGGGTGAGGTTGGACAATGAGCAGTTCTTC; size: -; J: TRBJ2-1; D: TRBD1; V: TRBV7-9
CDR3: CASSQIRGVDTQYF; DNA: TGTGCCAGCAGCCAAATACGCGGGGTAGATACGCAGTATTTT; size: many; J: TRBJ2-3; D: -; V: TRBV4-2
CDR3: CAISEVAQPQHF; DNA: TGTGCCATCAGTGAGGTAGCCCAGCCCCAGCATTTT; size: -; J: TRBJ1-5; D: -; V: TRBV10-3
CDR3: CASSTRGRGISNQPQHF; DNA: TGTGCCAGTAGTACAAGGGGGCGCGGGATTAGCAATCAGCCCCAGCATTTT; size: few; J: TRBJ1-5; D: TRBD1; V: TRBV19
CDR3: CASRNSGSLGEQYF; DNA: TGTGCCAGCAGAAACAGTGGGAGCTTGGGAGAGCAGTACTTC; size: few; J: TRBJ2-7; D: -; V: TRBV12-3/TRBV12-4
CDR3: CASSPKVQGRAGNTIYF; DNA: TGCGCCAGCAGCCCAAAGGTCCAAGGCAGGGCCGGAAACACCATATATTTT; size: once; J: TRBJ1-3; D: -; V: TRBV4-3
CDR3: CASSVEGRGYAFF; DNA: TGTGCCAGCAGTGTGGAGGGGAGGGGGTATGCTTTCTTT; size: -; J: TRBJ1-1; D: -; V: TRBV2
CDR3: CASSLNRGGPYEQYF; DNA: TGTGCCAGTAGTTTAAACAGAGGGGGTCCCTACGAGCAGTACTTC; size: -; J: TRBJ2-7; D: -; V: TRBV19
CDR3: CASSLIGRDFLNTGELFF; DNA: TGTGCCAGCAGCTTAATTGGTCGGGACTTCCTGAACACCGGGGAGCTGTTTTTT; size: few; J: TRBJ2-2; D: -; V: TRBV7-3
CDR3: CASSLALRGTFRDSPLHF; DNA: TGTGCCAGCAGTTTAGCGCTCAGGGGGACTTTCCGCGATTCACCCCTCCACTTT; size: few; J: TRBJ1-6; D: TRBD1; V: TRBV12-3/TRBV12-4
CDR3: CAISERQSGYEQYF; DNA: TGTGCCATCAGTGAACGGCAGTCCGGGTACGAGCAGTACTTC; size: few; J: TRBJ2-7; D: -; V: TRBV10-3
CDR3: CASSLSRPPWNEQFF; DNA: TGTGCCAGCAGCTTATCACGGCCGCCGTGGAATGAGCAGTTCTTC; size: -; J: TRBJ2-1; D: -; V: TRBV7-2
CDR3: CASSQGPGQPQHF; DNA: TGTGCCAGCAGCCAAGGGCCCGGTCAGCCCCAGCATTTT; size: few; J: TRBJ1-5; D: -; V: TRBV14
CDR3: CASSSPGGESEKLFF; DNA: TGTGCCAGCAGCTCCCCAGGGGGCGAAAGTGAAAAACTGTTTTTT; size: -; J: TRBJ1-4; D: TRBD1; V: TRBV5-4
CDR3: CASSQETGGFTDTQYF; DNA: TGCGCCAGCAGCCAAGAGACGGGGGGGTTCACAGATACGCAGTATTTT; size: -; J: TRBJ2-3; D: TRBD2; V: TRBV4-3